This TCR beta chain was profiled in a study of OX40 agonist ivuxolimab in advanced cancers. Study background: The study enrolled dose-escalation patients with hepatocellular carcinoma, melanoma, renal cell or head and neck cancer. The dose-escalation cohort was just under 85% male, with a mean age of around 60 years, ranging about 20 to 85. Overall study findings and caveats: Among patients with partial responses at 0.1-3.0 mg/kg, clonal expansion was among the lowest.

Trimming took 3 bases from V and 2 from J; bases not matched to a gene: 3. Germline assignment: CDR1 SQVTM and CDR2 ANQGSEA. The CDR3 extends over 14 amino acids. About this clone itself: As yet, its antigen is unknown.

The data were produced by immunoSEQ multiplex PCR, yet TCRdb's version contains in-frame clones alone and is incomplete. This table has around 66,000 clones, roughly 90% appearing once. The J gene is TRBJ2-1, the V gene TRBV29-1; 8 bases agree with TRBD2. Here the sequenced sample was CD4+ or CD8+ T cells sorted from blood, taken in a trial of the OX40 agonist ivuxolimab. The source is an adult with an advanced solid tumor such as melanoma, head and neck, liver or kidney cancer. The DNA of the CDR3 is TGCAGCGTTGAGCTAGCGGGCACCTACAATGAGCAGTTCTTC. Its translation is CSVELAGTYNEQFF.